Following are 28 T cell receptor beta chains from one sample sequenced in a study of blood T cell repertoires in COVID-19. Measured with immunoSEQ multiplex PCR; TCRdb has only the in-frame clones, and not every one. The repertoire consists of 200,000 or so clones, with approximately 83% occurring once and the leading ten covering roughly 11%. The specimen was peripheral blood. Receptors originate from a human donor with active or convalescent COVID-19. The donor label of this sample is uncertain.

As DNA, the CDR3 is TGTGCCAGCAGCTTGGTTCAGGGTTCCTACGAGCAGTACTTC. This encodes CASSLVQGSYEQYF. The chain combines TRBV5-6 with TRBJ2-7, with D maybe TRBD1 (5 bases). V was cut by 0 bases and J by 1 base, with 8 bases left in between. This CDR3 is built from 14 residues. CDR1 is SGHDT and CDR2 is YYEEEE in the germline V gene.

The chain employs TRBV27 and TRBJ2-4; possibly TRBD1 for D (5 bases). The CDR3 spans 20 residues. V lost 4 bases and J lost 2, with 27 bases in between. CDR1 is MNHEY and CDR2 is SMNVEV in the germline V gene (reference sequence). The CDR3 loop reads CASSSRRSGISIDTKNIQYF. CDR3 bases: TGTGCCAGCAGTTCGAGAAGGTCAGGGATCAGTATCGACACCAAAAACATTCAGTACTTC.

The chain combines TRBV5-4 with TRBJ1-4; 8 nucleotides match TRBD1. J lost 4 bases, V lost 0 bases, and 8 bases had no gene match. The germline V gene encodes CDR1 SGHNT and CDR2 YYREEE (reference sequence). The CDR3 contains 17 residues. CDR3 DNA sequence: TGTGCCAGCAGCTTGGGGGGGACAGGCCGAGTTAATGAAAAACTGTTTTTT. This translates into CASSLGGTGRVNEKLFF.

J is TRBJ1-2 and V is TRBV7-9; TRBD1 is a possible D gene (6 bases). V was trimmed by 4 bases and J by 8 bases, leaving 20 bases between them. This CDR3 comprises 15 residues. The germline V gene encodes CDR1 SEHNR and CDR2 FQNEAQ (reference sequence). DNA for the CDR3: TGTGCCAGCAGCTCTGTAGTCAAACAGGGCCGGGGCTACACCTTC. Protein: CASSSVVKQGRGYTF.

The chain couples TRBV27 to TRBJ2-1; TRBD2 agrees at 9 bases. Germline V lookup: CDR1 MNHEY, CDR2 SMNVEV (reference sequence). Trimming cost V 3 bases and J 9 bases; bases outside gene matches: 9. CDR3 length: 15 amino acids. The CDR3 protein is CASSLFSGRRGEQFF. CDR3 DNA: TGTGCCAGCAGTTTGTTTAGCGGGAGAAGAGGTGAGCAGTTCTTC.

For the CDR3, the DNA is TGCAGCGTTGAGTGGGCAGCCTATGGCTACACCTTC. Translated, it gives CSVEWAAYGYTF. The chain joins TRBV29-1 to TRBJ1-2, with D hard to call. Germline CDR1 and CDR2: SQVTM and ANQGSEA. V was shortened by 3 bases and J by 4 bases, with 9 bases between the two germline ends. The CDR3 is 12 residues long.

Note on this clone: The same CDR3 also results from other DNA sequences found in this sample. The CDR3 loop is CASSWTSGGRETQYF. The CDR3 DNA sequence: TGTGCCAGCAGCTGGACTTCGGGGGGCCGGGAGACCCAGTACTTC. V gene TRBV7-2 combines with J gene TRBJ2-5; a weak D match, TRBD2 (7 bases). This CDR3 region has 15 residues. Trimming removed 4 bases from V and 5 bases from J, with 17 bases in between. From germline, CDR1 is SGHTA and CDR2 FQGNSA.

The chain combines TRBV29-1 with TRBJ2-7, with 8 bases identical to TRBD2. The CDR3 spans 11 residues. Germline V gene data show CDR1 as SQVTM and CDR2 as ANQGSEA. J lost 12 bases, V lost 4 bases, and 8 bases had no gene match. The CDR3 loop reads CSVGTSRPLYF. As DNA, the CDR3 is TGCAGCGTTGGGACTAGCCGTCCTTTGTACTTC.

The V gene is TRBV4-3, the J gene TRBJ2-5; 8 bases map to TRBD1. Germline values: CDR1 LGHNA, CDR2 YSLEER. The CDR3 sequence is 14 residues long. J was trimmed by 4 bases and V by 2 bases; bases with no gene match: 3. The CDR3 sequence: CASSQRGQGETQYF. In DNA, the CDR3 is TGCGCCAGCAGCCAACGCGGACAGGGAGAGACCCAGTACTTC.

This rearrangement joins TRBV12-3 or TRBV12-4 to TRBJ1-2; unclear D gene. This CDR3 region has 13 residues. V was cut by 6 bases and J by 5 bases, with 13 bases left in between. The CDR3 region has the DNA TGTGCCAGCAGACCTAGTCGGGGTTATGGCTACACCTTC. Its translation is CASRPSRGYGYTF.

The J gene is TRBJ1-3, the V gene TRBV5-5, with D maybe TRBD1 (5 bases). The CDR3 spans 15 residues. Trimming cost V 2 bases and J 0 bases, with 9 bases left between them. CDR1 and CDR2 from the germline V gene are SGHKS and YYEKEE (reference sequence). CDR3 nucleotides: TGTGCCAGCAGCTTAGACAGATTCTCTGGAAACACCATATATTTT. Amino acids: CASSLDRFSGNTIYF.

This chain connects TRBV27 to TRBJ1-3; perhaps TRBD1 as D (5 bases). CDR3 length equals 16 residues. Germline V gene data show CDR1 as MNHEY and CDR2 as SMNVEV (reference sequence). V was cut by 1 base and J by 1 base, with 11 bases left in between. CDR3 DNA sequence: TGTGCCAGCAGTTTATTGGCGGGGGGTTCTGGAAACACCATATATTTT. The encoded protein is CASSLLAGGSGNTIYF.

The chain uses TRBV24-1 and TRBJ2-2, with 7 bases lining up with TRBD2. The CDR3 spans 15 residues. V lost 12 bases, J lost 7 bases, and 16 bases stayed unmatched. Germline V gene lookup returns CDR1 KGHDR and CDR2 SFDVKD. In nucleotides, the CDR3 is TGTGCCGTTAGGGACCAGCGGGAATATAACGGGGAGCTGTTTTTT. It codes for CAVRDQREYNGELFF.

The V and J genes are TRBV12-3 or TRBV12-4 and TRBJ2-7; the D gene is possibly TRBD1 (5 bases). With 6 bases removed from V and 5 bases from J, the gap between germline ends came to 11 bases. The CDR3 extends over 12 amino acids. CDR3 in DNA: TGTGCCAGCAGCTCCCAGGGCAACGAGCAGTACTTC. Its translation is CASSSQGNEQYF.

This sequence joins TRBV10-3 and TRBJ2-7; D gene unclear. Germline loops: CDR1 ENHRY, CDR2 SYGVKD. V shed 2 bases and J shed 3 bases, with 8 bases lying between them. The CDR3 is 13 amino acids. CDR3 loop: CAISEETGYEQYF. Written as DNA, the CDR3 is TGTGCCATCAGTGAGGAGACGGGCTACGAGCAGTACTTC.

This clone showed up just a few times. V and J are TRBV10-2 and TRBJ1-1; 7 nucleotides match TRBD1. The ends lost 0 bases at V and 8 bases at J; junction bases unmatched: 12. The CDR3 length is 16 residues. The germline CDR1 and CDR2 sequences are WSHSY and SAAADI. CDR3 sequence (DNA): TGCGCCAGCAGTGAGTCGCCTAGGGGGCTGGGCCCCGAAGCTTTCTTT. Translation gives CASSESPRGLGPEAFF.

CDR3 amino acids: CASSERRGPGYTF. DNA of the CDR3: TGTGCCAGCAGTGAAAGGAGGGGGCCAGGCTACACCTTC. V usage is TRBV6-1 and J usage is TRBJ1-2, with TRBD1 identical over 7 bases. Per germline, CDR1 MNHNS and CDR2 SASEGT. This CDR3 has 13 residues. V lost 2 bases to trimming and J lost 8 bases; unmatched junction nucleotides: 5.

This clone turned up a few times. The genes are TRBV5-4 and TRBJ1-2, with a weak D call TRBD1 (5 bases). Trimming shortened V by 0 bases and J by 1 base, and 7 bases separated the two germline ends. Germline CDR1 SGHNT, CDR2 YYREEE (reference sequence). This CDR3 region has 14 residues. In DNA form, the CDR3 reads TGTGCCAGCAGCTTGGCCAGGGATAACTATGGCTACACCTTC. Residues: CASSLARDNYGYTF. The full variable domain, completed using reference TRBV5-4 and TRBJ1-2, is ETGVTQSPTHLIKTRGQQVTLRCSSQSGHNTVSWYQQALGQGPQFIFQYYREEENGRGNFPPRFSGLQFPNYSSELNVNALELDDSALYLCASSLARDNYGYTFGSGTRLTVV.

This sequence joins TRBV7-9 and TRBJ1-4; D not resolved. Trimming shortened V by 2 bases and J by 4 bases, and 8 bases separated the two germline ends. The CDR3 runs to 14 residues. CDR1 is SEHNR, CDR2 FQNEAQ, per germline (reference sequence). This chain's CDR3 is CASSLNTGNEKLFF. The CDR3 nucleotides are TGTGCCAGCAGCTTAAATACGGGTAATGAAAAACTGTTTTTT. The whole variable domain, remainder taken from reference TRBV7-9 and TRBJ1-4, is DTGVSQNPRHKITKRGQNVTFRCDPISEHNRLYWYRQTLGQGPEFLTYFQNEAQLEKSRLLSDRFSAERPKGSFSTLEIQRTEQGDSAMYLCASSLNTGNEKLFFGSGTQLSVL.

CDR3 coding DNA: TGTGCCAGCAGTCCCAGACTAGCATACGATACGCAGTATTTT. Its translation is CASSPRLAYDTQYF. The chain couples TRBV27 to TRBJ2-3; TRBD2 agrees at 7 bases. The CDR3 extends over 14 amino acids. CDR1 is MNHEY and CDR2 is SMNVEV in the germline V gene (reference sequence). Trimming took 5 bases from V and 6 from J; bases not matched to a gene: 8.

CDR3 DNA sequence: TGTGCCAGCAGTGAACGGGGCTATGGCTACACCTTC. This gives the protein CASSERGYGYTF. This sequence joins TRBV6-1 and TRBJ1-2; the D is unclear. The V gene lost 2 bases and the J gene lost 4 bases, with 5 bases spanning the gap. CDR1 and CDR2 from the germline V gene are MNHNS and SASEGT. This CDR3 spans 12 amino acids.

The chain joins TRBV5-4 to TRBJ1-2; TRBD1 agrees at 11 bases. Losses at the gene ends were 4 bases for V and 1 base for J; bases not matched to a gene: 6. The length of the CDR3 is 16 residues. CDR1 and CDR2 (germline): SGHNT, YYREEE (reference sequence). The CDR3: CASSVGQGASNYGYTF. CDR3 bases: TGTGCCAGCAGCGTCGGACAGGGGGCGAGTAACTATGGCTACACCTTC.

The V gene is TRBV7-2, the J gene TRBJ2-3; a possible D gene is TRBD1 (6 bases). The germline CDR1 and CDR2 sequences are SGHTA and FQGNSA. Trimming removed 6 bases from V and 1 base from J, with 17 bases in between. The CDR3 runs 16 residues. The DNA of the CDR3 is TGTGCCAGCAGATCAGGCACAGGGCTCGGCACAGATACGCAGTATTTT. Protein: CASRSGTGLGTDTQYF.

This clone came up once. The chain has TRBV5-4 and TRBJ2-3, with D hard to call. Germline-derived CDR1 and CDR2 are SGHNT and YYREEE (reference sequence). The CDR3 spans 14 residues. Trimming stripped 2 bases from V and 5 bases from J, with 12 bases between. CDR3 sequence: CASSFGSEQDTQYF. The CDR3 nucleotides read TGTGCCAGCAGCTTCGGGTCGGAGCAAGATACGCAGTATTTT.

The CDR3 bases are TGCGCCAGCAGCCATCGTCGCGCGGGAGGGATCACAGATACGCAGTATTTT. It yields the protein CASSHRRAGGITDTQYF. The V gene is TRBV4-1, the J gene TRBJ2-3; TRBD2 matches 9 bases. Germline CDR1 is MGHRA and CDR2 is YSYEKL. CDR3 size: 17 residues. After removal of 3 bases from V and 2 bases from J, the junction contained 9 bases not matched to a gene.

In nucleotides, the CDR3 is TGTGCCAGCAGCTTGGCCGCGGGGGCTAATGAAAAACTGTTTTTT. As protein: CASSLAAGANEKLFF. The rearrangement uses TRBV5-4 and TRBJ1-4, with a tentative D call TRBD1 (5 bases). V was shortened by 0 bases and J by 3 bases, with 9 bases between the two germline ends. This CDR3 has 15 amino acids. Germline assignment: CDR1 SGHNT and CDR2 YYREEE (reference sequence).

V and J are TRBV10-1 and TRBJ2-4; possible D gene TRBD2, 7 bases. Trimming shortened V by 4 bases and J by 9 bases, and 13 bases separated the two germline ends. CDR1 WNHNN and CDR2 SYGVQD come from the germline V gene (reference sequence). The CDR3 is made up of 13 amino acids. This CDR3 reads CASSAKGGGIQYF. Written as DNA, the CDR3 is TGCGCCAGCAGTGCCAAAGGGGGGGGCATTCAGTACTTC.

The chain employs TRBV7-2 and TRBJ2-7; 7 bases agree with TRBD1. The trim removed 6 bases at V and 5 bases at J, leaving 4 bases unmatched. This CDR3 has 12 residues. The germline CDR1 and CDR2 sequences are SGHTA and FQGNSA. The CDR3 coding sequence is TGTGCCAGCAGACGCGACAGGGACGAGCAGTACTTC. Its protein product is CASRRDRDEQYF.